This T cell receptor (beta chain) was obtained from a study of blood T cell repertoires in COVID-19. Per the germline V gene, CDR1 is ENHRY and CDR2 is SYGVKD. V lost 8 bases, J lost 6 bases, and 6 bases stayed unmatched. This CDR3 contains 12 residues. In the authors' methods: Counts of nucleated cells, estimated from reference gene primer amplification, were obtained. TCRdb's copy holds only in-frame clones and misses some; the assay was immunoSEQ multiplex PCR. V, J and clone size reflect that table, while D and trimming were determined from the DNA. Among fewer than 150,000 clones listed, more than 65% were seen once.

The sequenced material came from peripheral blood. This chain joins TRBV10-3 and TRBJ1-2; 7 bases are a match to TRBD1. The receptor's source is a human donor in a cohort sampled during active COVID-19. The CDR3 DNA sequence: TGTGCCATCGAAGGACAGGCCCATGGCTACACCTTC. Translating gives CAIEGQAHGYTF.